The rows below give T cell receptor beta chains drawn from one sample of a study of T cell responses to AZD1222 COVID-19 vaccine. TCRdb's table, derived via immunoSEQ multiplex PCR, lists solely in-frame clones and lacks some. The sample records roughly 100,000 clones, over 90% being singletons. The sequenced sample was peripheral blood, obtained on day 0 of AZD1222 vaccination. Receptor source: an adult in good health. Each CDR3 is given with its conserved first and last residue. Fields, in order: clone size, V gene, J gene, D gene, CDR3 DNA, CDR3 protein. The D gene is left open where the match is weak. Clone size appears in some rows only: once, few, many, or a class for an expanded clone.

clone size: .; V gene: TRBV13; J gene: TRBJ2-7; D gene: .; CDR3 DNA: TGTGCCAGCAGCTTAGATAACACCGACGAGCAGTACTTC; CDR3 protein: CASSLDNTDEQYF
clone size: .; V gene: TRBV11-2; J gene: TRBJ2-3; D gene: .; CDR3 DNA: TGTGCCAGCAGGCCCGTGGGCACAAGCACAGATACGCAGTATTTT; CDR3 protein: CASRPVGTSTDTQYF
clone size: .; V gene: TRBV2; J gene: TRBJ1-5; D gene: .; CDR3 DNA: TGTGCCAGCAGTGAATTGGGGGCTGGCAATCAGCCCCAGCATTTT; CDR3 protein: CASSELGAGNQPQHF
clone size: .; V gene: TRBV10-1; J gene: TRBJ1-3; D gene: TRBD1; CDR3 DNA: TGCGCCAGCAGTGAAGGGACAGGGCAAGGAAACACCATATATTTT; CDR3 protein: CASSEGTGQGNTIYF
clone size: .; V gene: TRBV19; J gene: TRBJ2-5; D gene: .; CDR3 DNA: TGTGCCAGTAGTCAGGGGGAGACCCAGTACTTC; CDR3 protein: CASSQGETQYF
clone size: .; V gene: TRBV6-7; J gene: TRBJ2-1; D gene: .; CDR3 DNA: TGTGCCAGCAGCCCCGAGAGTGAGCAGTTCTTC; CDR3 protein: CASSPESEQFF
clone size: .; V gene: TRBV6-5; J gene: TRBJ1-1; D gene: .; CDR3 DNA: TGTGCCAGCAGTTACTCGCCGGGAGAAGCTTTCTTT; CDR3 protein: CASSYSPGEAFF
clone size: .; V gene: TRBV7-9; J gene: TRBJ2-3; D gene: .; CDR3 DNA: TGTGCCAGCAGCCTAGAGTGGACAGATACGCAGTATTTT; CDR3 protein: CASSLEWTDTQYF
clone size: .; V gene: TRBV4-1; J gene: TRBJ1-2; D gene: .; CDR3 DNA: TGCGCCAGCAGCCCGGGCCTAAACAACTATGGCTACACCTTC; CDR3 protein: CASSPGLNNYGYTF
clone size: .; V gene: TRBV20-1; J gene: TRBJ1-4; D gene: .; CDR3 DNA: TGCAGTGCTAGTCACGCAGTGGGGCGGGGGAATGAAAAACTGTTTTTT; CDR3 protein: CSASHAVGRGNEKLFF
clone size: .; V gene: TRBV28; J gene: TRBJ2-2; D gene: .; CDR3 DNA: TGTGCCAGCAAGGAGAACACCGGGGAGCTGTTTTTT; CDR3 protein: CASKENTGELFF
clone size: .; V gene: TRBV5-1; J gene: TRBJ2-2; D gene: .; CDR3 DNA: TGCGCCAGCAGTTCACAGGGAGCGAACACCGGGGAGCTGTTTTTT; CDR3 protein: CASSSQGANTGELFF
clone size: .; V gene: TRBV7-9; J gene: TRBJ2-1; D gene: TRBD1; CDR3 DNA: TGTGCCAGCAGCCGCGACAGGGGTGAGCAGTTCTTC; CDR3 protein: CASSRDRGEQFF
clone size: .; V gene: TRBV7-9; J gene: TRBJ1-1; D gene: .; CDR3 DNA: TGTGCCAGCAGCTCCCTAGGGACTGAAGCTTTCTTT; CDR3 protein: CASSSLGTEAFF
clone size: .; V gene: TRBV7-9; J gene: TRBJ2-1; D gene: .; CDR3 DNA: TGTGCCAGCAGCTCTACAGGGTTCGGGCCCTCTCATGAGCAGTTCTTC; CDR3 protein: CASSSTGFGPSHEQFF
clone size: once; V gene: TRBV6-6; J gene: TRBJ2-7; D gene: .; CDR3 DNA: TGTGCCAGCAGTTCCGTTTCCGACGAGCAGTACTTC; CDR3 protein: CASSSVSDEQYF
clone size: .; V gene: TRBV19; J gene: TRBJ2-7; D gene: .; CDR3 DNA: TGTGCCAGTAGTATCCGGACTTCCTACGAGCAGTACTTC; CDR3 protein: CASSIRTSYEQYF
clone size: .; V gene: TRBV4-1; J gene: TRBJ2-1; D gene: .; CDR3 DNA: TGCGCCAGCAGCCAAGGGGTAAGGGGGGCCTACTACAATGAGCAGTTCTTC; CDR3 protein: CASSQGVRGAYYNEQFF
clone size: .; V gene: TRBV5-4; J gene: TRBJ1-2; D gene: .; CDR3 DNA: TGTGCCAGCAGCTTCGTACAGGGATGGGCTCTTGACTACACCTTC; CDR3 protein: CASSFVQGWALDYTF
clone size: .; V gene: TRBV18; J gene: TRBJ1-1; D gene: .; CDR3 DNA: TGTGCCAGCCTACCGGGCAGGAGCCTCGCCGGAGGGGTCGGCGCTTTCTTT; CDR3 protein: CASLPGRSLAGGVGAFF
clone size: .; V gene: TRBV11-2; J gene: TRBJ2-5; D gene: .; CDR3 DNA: TGTGCCAGCAGCTTAGAGGGAGTTTCTTACCAAGAGACCCAGTACTTC; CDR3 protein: CASSLEGVSYQETQYF
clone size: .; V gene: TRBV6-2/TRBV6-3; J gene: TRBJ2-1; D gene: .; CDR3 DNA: TGTGCCAGCAGTTACTCGCAGGACTTGAATGAGCAGTTCTTC; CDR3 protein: CASSYSQDLNEQFF
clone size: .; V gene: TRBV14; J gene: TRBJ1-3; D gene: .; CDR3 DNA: TGTGCCAGCAGCCAAGACAGGGTGTCTACTGGAAACACCATATATTTT; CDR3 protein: CASSQDRVSTGNTIYF
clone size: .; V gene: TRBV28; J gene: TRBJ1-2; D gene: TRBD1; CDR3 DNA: TGTGCCAGCAGTTTTTTGGGACAGGGGGCCACCCTATTC; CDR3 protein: CASSFLGQGATLF
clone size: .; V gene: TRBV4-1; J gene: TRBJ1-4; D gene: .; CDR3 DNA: TGCGCCAGCAGCCAAGCTGGCAAAGAAAAACTGTTTTTT; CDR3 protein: CASSQAGKEKLFF
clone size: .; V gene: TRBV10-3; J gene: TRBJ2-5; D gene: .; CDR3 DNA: TGTGCCATCAGTGAGGGTGGGGGGCAAGAGACCCAGTACTTC; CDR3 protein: CAISEGGGQETQYF
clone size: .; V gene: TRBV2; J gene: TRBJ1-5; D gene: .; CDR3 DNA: TGTGCCAGCAGTGACCAAAGTTTGCCCCAGCATTTT; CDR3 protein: CASSDQSLPQHF
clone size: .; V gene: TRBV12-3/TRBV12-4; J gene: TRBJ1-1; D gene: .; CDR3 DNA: TGTGCCAGCAGTTACGGGGGGGACACTGAAGCTTTCTTT; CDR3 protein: CASSYGGDTEAFF
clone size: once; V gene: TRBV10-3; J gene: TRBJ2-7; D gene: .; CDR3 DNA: TGTGCCATCAGTGAGCAGGGCCCCAACTCCTACGAGCAGTACTTC; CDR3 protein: CAISEQGPNSYEQYF
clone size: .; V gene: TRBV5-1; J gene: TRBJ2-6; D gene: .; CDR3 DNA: TGCGCCAGCAGCACTAGCACAAGTGGGGCCAACGTCCTGACTTTC; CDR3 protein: CASSTSTSGANVLTF
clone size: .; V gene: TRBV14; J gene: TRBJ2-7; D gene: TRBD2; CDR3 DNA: TGTGCCAGCAGCCAAGGGGCTAGCGGGACTGTCGAGCAGTACTTC; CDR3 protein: CASSQGASGTVEQYF
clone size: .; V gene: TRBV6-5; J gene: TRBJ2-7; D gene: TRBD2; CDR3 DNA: TGTGCCGGGAGGGGCATGGAGGGCGAGCAGTACTTC; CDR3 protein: CAGRGMEGEQYF
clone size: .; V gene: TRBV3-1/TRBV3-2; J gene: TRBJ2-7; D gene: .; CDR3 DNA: TGTGCCAGCAGCCAAACGCTCAACTCCTACGAGCAGTACTTC; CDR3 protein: CASSQTLNSYEQYF
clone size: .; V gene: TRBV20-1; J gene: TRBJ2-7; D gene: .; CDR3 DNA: TGCAGTGCTAGTTTACCCCTCGTCGAGGGCTCCTACGAGCAGTACTTC; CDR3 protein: CSASLPLVEGSYEQYF
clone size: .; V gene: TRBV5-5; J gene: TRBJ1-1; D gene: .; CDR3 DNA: TGTGCCAGCAGCGGGACGGTAAACACTGAAGCTTTCTTT; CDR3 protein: CASSGTVNTEAFF
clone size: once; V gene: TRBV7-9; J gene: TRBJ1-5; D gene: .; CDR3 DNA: TGTGCCAGCAGCTTAGGCCAGGGAGATAGCAATCAGCCCCAGCATTTT; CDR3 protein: CASSLGQGDSNQPQHF